The sample holds a few counts of the clone carrying this TCR beta chain. One entry per CDR3 protein, called by TCRdb with MiXCR from the 5' RACE reads. The table shows about 62,000 distinct CDR3 sequences, with approximately 9.3% occurring only once. The sample originates from a study of early T cells in non-severe SARS-CoV-2 infection. Germline V gene lookup returns CDR1 SGHRS and CDR2 YFSETQ. Trimming removed 3 bases from V and 2 bases from J; junction bases left unmatched: 6. This CDR3 region has 15 residues. What was sequenced was whole blood. V usage is TRBV5-1 and J usage is TRBJ2-5; 8 bases agree with TRBD1. The receptor was isolated from an adult who was a healthcare worker with PCR-confirmed SARS-CoV-2 infection or an uninfected control (not recorded which). The DNA for the CDR3 is TGCGCCAGCAGCTCGACAGGGGCTGTTCAAGAGACCCAGTACTTC. Its protein is CASSSTGAVQETQYF.